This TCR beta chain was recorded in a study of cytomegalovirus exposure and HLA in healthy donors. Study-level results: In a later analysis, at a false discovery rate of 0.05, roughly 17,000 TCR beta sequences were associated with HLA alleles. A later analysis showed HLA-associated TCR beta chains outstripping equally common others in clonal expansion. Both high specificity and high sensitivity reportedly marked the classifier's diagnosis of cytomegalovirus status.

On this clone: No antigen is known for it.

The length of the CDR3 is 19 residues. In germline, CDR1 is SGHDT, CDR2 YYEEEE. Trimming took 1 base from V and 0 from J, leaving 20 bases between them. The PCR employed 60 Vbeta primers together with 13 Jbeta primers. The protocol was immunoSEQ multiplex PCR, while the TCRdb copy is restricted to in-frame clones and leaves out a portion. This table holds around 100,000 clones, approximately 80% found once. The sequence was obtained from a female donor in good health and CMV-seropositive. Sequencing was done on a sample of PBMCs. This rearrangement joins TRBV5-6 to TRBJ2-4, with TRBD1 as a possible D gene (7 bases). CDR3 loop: CASSLFTKRQGLAKNIQYF. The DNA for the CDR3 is TGTGCCAGCAGCTTGTTTACTAAAAGACAGGGACTAGCCAAAAACATTCAGTACTTC.